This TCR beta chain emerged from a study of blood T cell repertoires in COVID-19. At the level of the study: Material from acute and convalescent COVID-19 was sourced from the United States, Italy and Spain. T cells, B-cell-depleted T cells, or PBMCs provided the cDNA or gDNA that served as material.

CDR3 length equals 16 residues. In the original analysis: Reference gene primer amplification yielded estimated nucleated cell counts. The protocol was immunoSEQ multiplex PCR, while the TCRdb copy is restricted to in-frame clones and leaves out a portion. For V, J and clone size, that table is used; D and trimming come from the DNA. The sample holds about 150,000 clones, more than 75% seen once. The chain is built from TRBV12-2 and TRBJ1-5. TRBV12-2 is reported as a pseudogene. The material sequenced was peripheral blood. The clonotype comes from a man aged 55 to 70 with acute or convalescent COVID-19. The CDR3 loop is CASRLPRDHSNQPQHF. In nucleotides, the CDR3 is TGTGCAAGTCGCCTTCCCCGGGATCATAGCAATCAGCCCCAGCATTTT.